These T cell receptor beta chains were read from a single sample in a study of blood T cell repertoires in COVID-19. The assay was immunoSEQ multiplex PCR, and TCRdb's table has in-frame clones only and misses some. The table includes around 100,000 clones, approximately 87% detected once. Sequenced: peripheral blood. These receptors were taken from a human donor in a cohort sampled during active COVID-19. The CDR3 runs from the conserved cysteine through the conserved F or W. A D gene is named only where the DNA matches it firmly. For some rows the clone size is stated as once, few or many, or as a class when expanded; others skip it.

clone size	D gene	V gene	J gene	CDR3 protein	CDR3 DNA
NA	TRBD1	TRBV14	TRBJ2-7	CASSQGVSRDREIYEQYF	TGTGCCAGCAGCCAAGGAGTTTCGAGGGACAGGGAGATCTACGAGCAGTACTTC
NA	NA	TRBV5-4	TRBJ1-2	CASSNGQPGGNNYGYTF	TGTGCCAGCAGCAACGGACAGCCCGGGGGGAATAACTATGGCTACACCTTC
NA	NA	TRBV28	TRBJ2-2	CASSYRVAGELFF	TGTGCCAGCAGTTATCGGGTTGCCGGGGAGCTGTTTTTT
NA	TRBD1	TRBV5-4	TRBJ2-7	CASSLETGFPYEQYF	TGTGCCAGCAGCTTGGAGACAGGGTTTCCCTACGAGCAGTACTTC
NA	NA	TRBV19	TRBJ2-7	CASSSRDSVPSHEQYF	TGTGCCAGTAGTTCGCGGGACAGCGTACCTTCTCACGAGCAGTACTTC
NA	NA	TRBV9	TRBJ2-7	CASNGGGRSEQYF	TGTGCCAGCAACGGGGGCGGGAGATCCGAGCAGTACTTC
NA	NA	TRBV5-5	TRBJ1-5	CASSPTPRYSNQPQHF	TGTGCCAGCAGCCCCACTCCAAGATATAGCAATCAGCCCCAGCATTTT
once	NA	TRBV2	TRBJ2-5	CASRIDGDGTQYF	TGTGCCAGCAGGATAGACGGAGATGGGACCCAGTACTTC
NA	NA	TRBV28	TRBJ2-5	CASSPPRWGEQETQYF	TGTGCCAGCAGCCCCCCTAGATGGGGGGAACAAGAGACCCAGTACTTC
NA	TRBD1	TRBV29-1	TRBJ1-2	CSVEGGDRANYGYTF	TGCAGCGTTGAAGGCGGAGACAGGGCTAACTATGGCTACACCTTC
NA	NA	TRBV20-1	TRBJ1-2	CSAPGEGGYTF	TGCAGTGCTCCAGGGGAGGGTGGCTACACCTTC
NA	NA	TRBV5-1	TRBJ1-1	CASSLDFMNTEAFF	TGCGCCAGCAGCTTAGACTTTATGAACACTGAAGCTTTCTTT
NA	NA	TRBV19	TRBJ1-2	CASTIAGFGGYTF	TGTGCTTCCACAATTGCCGGGTTTGGTGGCTACACCTTC
once	NA	TRBV18	TRBJ1-4	CASSPGATNEKLFF	TGTGCCAGCTCACCAGGTGCGACTAATGAAAAACTGTTTTTT
NA	NA	TRBV6-5	TRBJ2-5	CASSYSGVTHQETQYF	TGTGCCAGCAGTTACTCGGGCGTGACACACCAAGAGACCCAGTACTTC
NA	NA	TRBV12-3/TRBV12-4	TRBJ1-2	CASSSDRYGYTF	TGTGCCAGCAGTTCGGACAGATATGGCTACACCTTC
NA	TRBD1	TRBV10-3	TRBJ2-1	CAIRPHRDRGYNEQFF	TGTGCCATCAGGCCCCACCGGGACAGGGGGTACAATGAGCAGTTCTTC
NA	NA	TRBV7-2	TRBJ2-1	CASSLAGVSVNEQFF	TGTGCCAGCAGCTTAGCGGGAGTGAGTGTCAATGAGCAGTTCTTC
NA	TRBD2	TRBV5-4	TRBJ2-1	CASSEGLAGGLMDEQFF	TGTGCCAGCAGCGAGGGACTAGCGGGGGGGCTAATGGATGAGCAGTTCTTC
NA	TRBD2	TRBV7-2	TRBJ2-1	CASSYLGLAANEQFF	TGTGCCAGCAGCTACCTAGGACTAGCGGCCAATGAGCAGTTCTTC
NA	TRBD2	TRBV4-1	TRBJ2-5	CASSQDPFGTSSETQYF	TGCGCCAGCAGCCAAGATCCTTTTGGGACTAGCTCGGAGACCCAGTACTTC
NA	TRBD2	TRBV30	TRBJ2-3	CAWSALGLAGGATQYF	TGTGCCTGGAGCGCCCTCGGACTAGCGGGGGGGGCTACGCAGTATTTT
NA	NA	TRBV3-1/TRBV3-2	TRBJ2-3	CASSQDTETVPDTQYF	TGTGCCAGCAGCCAAGATACGGAGACTGTCCCGGATACGCAGTATTTT
NA	NA	TRBV19	TRBJ2-5	CASSMGRIQETQYF	TGTGCCAGTAGTATGGGCAGGATCCAAGAGACCCAGTACTTC
NA	NA	TRBV4-2	TRBJ1-4	CASSTTEDSNEKLFF	TGTGCCAGCAGCACGACCGAAGACTCTAATGAAAAACTGTTTTTT
once	TRBD2	TRBV4-1	TRBJ2-7	CASSFQLAGGWYEQYF	TGCGCCAGCAGCTTTCAGTTAGCGGGAGGGTGGTACGAGCAGTACTTC
NA	NA	TRBV7-8	TRBJ1-5	CASSLYRASNQPQHF	TGTGCCAGCAGCTTGTACAGGGCGAGCAATCAGCCCCAGCATTTT
NA	NA	TRBV7-3	TRBJ2-2	CASSLLGANTGELFF	TGTGCCAGCAGCTTACTAGGGGCGAACACCGGGGAGCTGTTTTTT
NA	TRBD1	TRBV18	TRBJ1-5	CASSPGQGAHQPQHF	TGTGCCAGCTCACCCGGACAGGGGGCCCACCAGCCCCAGCATTTT
NA	TRBD1	TRBV27	TRBJ1-2	CASRLAGGGLYGYTF	TGTGCCAGCAGATTGGCAGGGGGCGGCCTCTATGGCTACACCTTC
NA	TRBD2	TRBV28	TRBJ2-1	CASRKTSGSNEQFF	TGTGCCAGCAGGAAAACTAGCGGGAGTAATGAGCAGTTCTTC
NA	TRBD1	TRBV5-1	TRBJ1-4	CASSFQGASNEKLFF	TGCGCCAGCAGCTTTCAGGGGGCATCGAATGAAAAACTGTTTTTT
NA	NA	TRBV5-8	TRBJ2-3	CASSLAARRDTQYF	TGTGCCAGCAGCTTGGCCGCCCGGAGGGATACGCAGTATTTT
NA	TRBD1	TRBV27	TRBJ2-4	CASSSPLGQGRTKNIQYF	TGTGCCAGCAGTTCGCCCCTCGGACAGGGGAGGACCAAAAACATTCAGTACTTC
NA	NA	TRBV19	TRBJ1-2	CASNGGNSYGYTF	TGTGCCAGTAACGGGGGGAATAGCTATGGCTACACCTTC
NA	TRBD1	TRBV29-1	TRBJ1-4	CSVARTGGENEKLFF	TGCAGCGTTGCACGGACAGGGGGCGAGAATGAAAAACTGTTTTTT
NA	NA	TRBV5-1	TRBJ2-6	CASSFQGSVGANVLTF	TGCGCCAGCAGCTTCCAGGGGTCGGTTGGGGCCAACGTCCTGACTTTC
NA	NA	TRBV7-9	TRBJ2-2	CASSPARTGELFF	TGTGCCAGCAGCCCAGCTAGGACCGGGGAGCTGTTTTTT
once	NA	TRBV30	TRBJ2-6	CAWALKPSGANVLTF	TGTGCCTGGGCGCTTAAGCCTTCTGGGGCCAACGTCCTGACTTTC
NA	NA	TRBV7-2	TRBJ2-7	CASSLGAVEQYF	TGTGCCAGCAGCTTAGGTGCAGTCGAGCAGTACTTC
NA	NA	TRBV6-5	TRBJ1-2	CASTGTLNYGYTF	TGTGCCAGCACGGGGACTCTCAACTATGGCTACACCTTC
NA	NA	TRBV5-6	TRBJ1-2	CASSLNRDGYTF	TGTGCCAGCAGCTTGAACAGGGATGGCTACACCTTC